This T cell receptor (beta chain) was captured in a study of human T cells and chemical hapten exposure. Study overall: Patch tests applied 0.01% DPC to the upper back and were scored after 6 days.

Study-level points and caveats: The number of TCRs above 1 in 1000 frequency did not change after DPC sensitization.

This clonotype was seen a handful of times. Its specificity is not known. TCRdb itself ran the RACE reads through MiXCR, one entry per CDR3 protein. This table holds 50,000 to 65,000 distinct CDR3 sequences, 9% to 10% found once. This sample's time point: patch test 3, about 24 weeks after DPC sensitization. Treatment reported: therapeutic diphenylcyclopropenone sensitization with weekly scalp DPC. The V end was cut by 3 bases, the J end by 4 bases, with 14 bases between. The germline CDR1 and CDR2 sequences are DFQATT and SNEGSKA (reference sequence). This CDR3 region has 14 residues. This clonotype was obtained from a woman aged 40 to 50 with alopecia areata. Some clones in this sample may be carry-over from other donors' samples. The sample was whole blood, taken in connection with sensitization to the hapten diphenylcyclopropenone (DPC). This chain connects TRBV20-1 to TRBJ2-3, with no clear D. The CDR3 is CSARQGPMSDTQYF. In DNA, the CDR3 is TGCAGTGCTAGGCAAGGTCCCATGTCAGATACGCAGTATTTT.